This T cell receptor beta chain came from a study of T cells in Graves' hyperthyroidism and ophthalmopathy. Regarding the study as a whole: Blood also showed most of the thyroid clonotypes that were expanded above 0.001.

The study included ophthalmopathy patients with Clinical Activity Score at least 3, NOSPECS grade at least 4 and duration under 3 months. This clonotype has at least ten counts. What it recognizes is unknown. Trimming pared 8 bases from V and 5 bases from J, leaving 14 bases between. Looked up from germline, CDR1 is SNHLY and CDR2 is FYNNEI. The CDR3 covers 13 residues. The source material, RNA transcripts, was used to amplify TCR beta CDR3 regions. When the TCR CDR3 underwent first-round RT-PCR, the HTBI primer set was used. MiXCR, run by TCRdb on the multiplex PCR reads, gives a single entry per CDR3 protein. Of under 350,000 distinct CDR3 sequences listed, 15% to 20% are singletons.

This sequence was found in a woman aged 55-75 years with Graves' ophthalmopathy. The chain uses TRBV2 and TRBJ2-3, with D perhaps TRBD1 (6 bases). Sequenced sample: blood. CDR3 sequence: CASSRQAQDTQYF. The CDR3 DNA reads TGTGCCAGCTCAAGACAGGCCCAAGATACGCAGTATTTT.